This entry features one T cell receptor beta chain sequence. What antigen it recognizes has not been identified. No much larger clonotype is one base removed from it; base qualities were not supplied. The record originates from a study of T cells in Graves' hyperthyroidism and ophthalmopathy (dated by TCRdb to between 2017 and 2020). About the investigation overall: Peripheral blood samples were taken at the time of initial diagnosis, prior to any treatment. According to the paper, TCR Vbeta CDR3 sequencing was carried out on over 130 peripheral blood samples, which came from under 50 ophthalmopathy, approximately 78 hyperthyroidism and approximately 17 progressor patients. Thyroid tissue and blood T-cell repertoires from six Graves' hyperthyroidism patients were also compared in the study. For training and testing, the 80 to 100 patients in the discovery cohort were randomly divided in a 7:3 ratio. An independent validation cohort of some 18 hyperthyroidism patients and more than 15 patients who later progressed to ophthalmopathy tested prospective prediction of ophthalmopathy. A discovery cohort of fewer than 110 patients, roughly 43 with Graves' ophthalmopathy and approximately 57 with stable Graves' hyperthyroidism, was used to find distinguishing TCR V-J signatures. After sampling, hyperthyroidism patients received methimazole starting at 30 mg daily, and ophthalmopathy patients received high-dose intravenous methylprednisolone.

A patient counted as having stable Graves' hyperthyroidism if no progression to ophthalmopathy occurred over 18 months of follow-up. Hyperthyroidism patients were aged 18 to 65 years and newly diagnosed, with disease duration of less than 2 months. Any patient with an uncontrolled infection, another autoimmune disease, pregnancy or lactation was excluded. Diagnoses were based on clinical symptoms, serum thyroxine and TRAb, thyroid ultrasound and orbital computed tomography. PBMCs were separated from 8 to 10 ml of fresh peripheral blood using Ficoll-Paque density gradient centrifugation. Trizol reagent was used to extract total RNA, and RNA quality was then checked on an Agilent 2100 Bioanalyzer. Findings and caveats that apply to the study as a whole: No statistical method was used to set the sample size in advance, and investigators knew the group allocation. Ophthalmopathy was separated from stable hyperthyroidism by a 13 V-J signature model, with approximately 85% sensitivity and roughly 81% specificity obtained in cross-validation and 80%/75% obtained in testing. Most expanded thyroid clonotypes (frequency above 0.001) were also found in blood, which suggests that blood repertoires may mirror thyroid immune responses. In validation, the model predicted progression to ophthalmopathy with roughly 66% sensitivity and about 72% specificity, a median of 6.5 months before onset.

The TCR beta CDR3 regions were amplified from RNA transcripts. The TCR CDR3 was subjected to a first round of RT-PCR using the HTBI primer set and the Qiagen OneStep RT-PCR kit. A second multiplex PCR round built the libraries, followed by size selection and purification. Libraries were sequenced paired-end with 100 bp reads on an Illumina HiSeq2000. As for the authors' bioinformatics: SOAPnuke was used to process the raw data, throwing out any read that contained adapters or uncalled bases, had a mean Phred below 15, or lacked an exact constant-primer or identifier match. High-quality paired reads were merged with COPE v1.2.5, and unique nucleotide sequences were defined as clonotypes. Clonotypes were aligned to IMGT TRBV, TRBD and TRBJ reference segments using MiTCR v1.1. The analysis included only V-J combinations with a frequency above 0.0001, which together covered approximately 99% of the repertoires. A TCS score was defined as the ratio between F50 (clonal expansion) and ExV (chaos), using BLOSUM62-based TCRdist between CDR3 peptides within each V-J. Welch's t-statistics and random forest reduced roughly 500 V-J features to 13, which were used in a naive Bayes classifier (R e1071). Using fastp trimming at Q25 and MiXCR clonotype assembly, TCRdb reanalyzed the public sequencing data and kept in-frame beta chains. Rows with one shared CDR3 protein collapse into an entry with the most common genes and DNA. The V and J calls here are based on TCRdb, not the publication. In this sample the table shows hundreds of thousands of distinct CDR3 sequences, approximately 15% of which occur a single time. Roughly 25% of the sample lies in the top ten.

CDR1 SGHKS and CDR2 YYEKEE were looked up in the germline V gene (reference sequence). The germline ends are 19 bases apart after V is trimmed by 0 bases and J by 7 bases. Inclusive of the bounding cysteine and phenylalanine, the CDR3 is 16 residues long. The sequence is cut down to CDR3 DNA, 48 bases in frame from base 1. The receptor's source is a woman aged 30 to 39 with Graves' hyperthyroidism. The chain was built from TRBV5-5 and TRBJ1-2; TRBD1 is perhaps the D gene, given 5 matching bases. Sequences were obtained from blood. The DNA is as follows: TGTGCCAGCAGCTTGGGTGGGGCAAATCTCGTCGGTGGCTACACCTTC. Translated, this gives CASSLGGANLVGGYTF.